One sample yielded the 30 T cell receptor beta chains listed below, sequenced in a study of CD4 and CD8 cells across lung adenocarcinoma regions. Each CDR3 protein gets one entry after TCRdb re-called the PCR reads with MiXCR. Of 11,000 or so distinct CDR3 sequences in the sample, 53% were seen once. Sequencing was done on a sample of CD8+ T cells from the center of a lung tumor. These receptors were obtained from a female donor with lung adenocarcinoma. The CD4 and CD8 labels of this study may be unreliable.

This clonotype has a handful of counts. The CDR3 here is CASSLDLNSPLHF. Written as DNA, the CDR3 is TGTGCCAGCAGCTTAGATCTGAATTCACCCCTCCACTTT. This chain uses TRBV11-2 with TRBJ1-6; no clear D gene. Germline V gene sequence: CDR1 SGHAT, CDR2 FQNNGV. Trimming left V 0 bases short and J 7 bases short, with 4 bases between. There are 13 residues in the CDR3.

This clonotype was counted a single time. The chain combines TRBV6-1 with TRBJ1-1, with no clear D. V lost 6 bases and J lost 4, with 15 bases in between. CDR3 size: 14 residues. The germline CDR1 and CDR2 sequences are MNHNS and SASEGT. The CDR3 region has the DNA TGTGCCAGCAGCCTAGAGCGGGTGAGCACTGAAGCTTTCTTT. Protein: CASSLERVSTEAFF.

This clonotype was seen many times. The V call is TRBV7-2, the J call TRBJ2-3, with D possibly being TRBD2 (6 bases). Germline-derived CDR1 and CDR2 are SGHTA and FQGNSA. CDR3 length: 16 amino acids. Deletions cut 5 bases from V and 0 bases from J, with 15 bases between. CDR3 sequence: CASSPGVRRSTDTQYF. The CDR3 region has the DNA TGTGCCAGCAGCCCGGGAGTACGAAGAAGCACAGATACGCAGTATTTT.

The genes are TRBV9 and TRBJ1-1; D not resolved. The V gene lost 4 bases and the J gene lost 1 base, with 20 bases spanning the gap. Germline V gene sequence: CDR1 SGDLS, CDR2 YYNGEE. The CDR3 contains 17 residues. CDR3 loop: CASSLLGRGGRNTEAFF. CDR3 in DNA: TGTGCCAGCAGCCTGTTGGGTCGAGGCGGTAGGAACACTGAAGCTTTCTTT.

This clonotype was counted only a few times. The junction and the germline gene differ at one end; a read error may be behind it. This rearrangement joins TRBV6-1 to TRBJ2-3, with D maybe TRBD2 (6 bases). CDR1 is MNHNS, CDR2 SASEGT, per germline. The CDR3 is made up of 15 amino acids. The CDR3 sequence is CASSSVADSTETQYF. The CDR3 DNA follows: TGTGCCAGCAGTAGCGTAGCGGATAGCACAGAGACGCAGTATTTC.

This clonotype came up many times. V gene TRBV6-5 combines with J gene TRBJ2-1, with D uncertain. CDR1 and CDR2 (germline): MNHEY, SVGAGI. The CDR3 loop spans 15 amino acids. The V end lost 2 bases, the J end lost 10 bases, and 18 bases lay between the germline ends. CDR3 in amino acids: CASSYLGRRTYEQFF. In nucleotides, the CDR3 is TGTGCCAGCAGTTACCTGGGCAGGAGAACCTACGAGCAGTTCTTC.

This clonotype rates as medium-sized. V is TRBV6-5 and J is TRBJ2-5, with 8 positions matching TRBD2. J was trimmed by 4 bases and V by 2 bases; bases with no gene match: 6. This CDR3 contains 15 residues. From germline, CDR1 is MNHEY and CDR2 SVGAGI. In DNA, the CDR3 is TGTGCCAGCAGTTACGCCAGCGGGGGAGGAGAGACCCAGTACTTC. Its protein is CASSYASGGGETQYF.

The chain recombines TRBV5-6 with TRBJ2-3; TRBD2 is a possible D gene (7 bases). V lost 2 bases and J lost 7, with 20 bases in between. CDR1 and CDR2 from the germline V gene are SGHDT and YYEEEE. This CDR3 spans 16 amino acids. CDR3 nucleotides: TGTGCCAGCAGCTTTTATGGGGGGGCCTCGGCGAATACGCAGTATTTT. Translated, it gives CASSFYGGASANTQYF.

This clonotype was detected only a few times. The chain carries TRBV11-2 and TRBJ2-3; D not resolved. The CDR3 contains 13 residues. From germline, CDR1 is SGHAT and CDR2 FQNNGV. The germline V and J ends were trimmed by 0 bases and 5 bases, with 6 bases remaining between them. CDR3 region: CASSLDHGDTQYF. CDR3 coding DNA: TGTGCCAGCAGCTTAGATCACGGAGATACGCAGTATTTT.

The chain carries TRBV6-1 and TRBJ2-6; 14 nucleotides match TRBD2. CDR3 length: 18 residues. Germline V lookup: CDR1 MNHNS, CDR2 SASEGT. V lost 6 bases to trimming and J lost 0 bases; unmatched junction nucleotides: 4. CDR3 protein: CASSRTSGRSSGANVLTF. Here the CDR3 DNA reads TGTGCCAGCAGCAGGACTAGCGGGAGGTCCTCTGGGGCCAACGTCCTGACTTTC.

This sequence joins TRBV6-5 and TRBJ2-1; tentatively, D is TRBD1 (6 bases). The J call may be in error: the DNA end matches TRBJ2-7 better. Germline V lookup: CDR1 MNHEY, CDR2 SVGAGI. CDR3 length: 14 residues. CDR3 loop: CASSYSRTATEQYF. The CDR3 nucleotides are TGTGCCAGCAGTTACTCGCGGACAGCCACAGAGCAGTACTTC.

Ten or more counts support this clonotype. CDR3 sequence: CASRRDWGASYEQYF. DNA of the CDR3: TGTGCCAGCAGGCGGGATTGGGGGGCAAGCTACGAGCAGTACTTC. The genes are TRBV6-1 and TRBJ2-5; D is tentatively TRBD1 or TRBD2 (6 bases each). With the DNA end fitting TRBJ2-7 better, the J assignment may be wrong. This CDR3 comprises 15 residues. Germline V gene lookup returns CDR1 MNHNS and CDR2 SASEGT.

The V gene is TRBV6-1, the J gene TRBJ2-3; 7 bases map to TRBD2. Germline V gives CDR1 MNHNS, CDR2 SASEGT. The J segment lost 0 bases and the V segment lost 6 bases, leaving 6 bases of the junction unmatched. The CDR3 has 15 residues. CDR3 sequence reads: CASRLLARSTDTQYF. The DNA for the CDR3 is TGTGCCAGCAGGCTACTAGCGAGGAGCACAGATACGCAGTATTTT.

CDR3 DNA sequence: TGTGCCAGCAGTGACCTCAGAGACGGCGAGCAGGACATTCAGTACTTC. Amino acids: CASSDLRDGEQDIQYF. The genes are TRBV6-1 and TRBJ2-4, with D unresolved. CDR1 is MNHNS and CDR2 is SASEGT in the germline V gene. This CDR3 has 16 amino acids. Trimming stripped 3 bases from V and 8 bases from J, with 20 bases between.

This clonotype was observed a single time. V gene TRBV4-1 combines with J gene TRBJ2-3; 9 bases agree with TRBD2. The length of the CDR3 is 15 residues. Germline V CDR1 and CDR2: MGHRA, YSYEKL. The ends lost 7 bases at V and 2 bases at J; junction bases unmatched: 7. CDR3 coding DNA: TGCGCCAGCAAACGCGGGGGGGCCTACACAGATACGCAGTATTTT. Translated: CASKRGGAYTDTQYF.

Of note for this clonotype: One end of the junction varies from germline; a read error may be responsible. The J gene is TRBJ1-5, the V gene TRBV6-1; D unclear. In germline, CDR1 is MNHNS, CDR2 SASEGT. There are 12 residues in the CDR3. DNA for the CDR3: TGTGCCAGCAGTGTCGCTAATCAGCCCCTGCACTTT. It encodes CASSVANQPLHF.

By sample share, this clonotype is medium-sized. This chain uses TRBV6-5 with TRBJ2-3; D gene unclear. V was trimmed by 4 bases and J by 0 bases, leaving 5 bases between them. Germline CDR1 reads MNHEY; CDR2 reads SVGAGI. CDR3 size: 13 residues. CDR3 DNA sequence: TGTGCCAGCAGTTCCCACAGCACAGATACGCAGTATTTT. Protein product: CASSSHSTDTQYF.

This clonotype is deemed medium-sized. The J gene is TRBJ2-2, the V gene TRBV6-5; 9 bases are shared with TRBD2. The CDR3 totals 17 residues. J gave up 4 bases and V 0 bases, and 6 bases lay outside the gene matches. CDR1 and CDR2 (germline): MNHEY, SVGAGI. This CDR3 reads CASSYSLRGGATGELFF. CDR3 coding DNA: TGTGCCAGCAGTTACTCGTTGCGGGGGGGCGCCACCGGGGAGCTGTTTTTT.

The chain joins TRBV15 to TRBJ1-1; the match to TRBD1 covers 7 bases. CDR3 size: 15 residues. J lost 7 bases, V lost 6 bases, and 14 bases had no gene match. CDR1 LNHNV and CDR2 YYDKDF come from the germline V gene (reference sequence). CDR3 coding DNA: TGTGCCACCAGACAAAATGACAGGGCTACCAATGAAGCTTTCTTT. Translation gives CATRQNDRATNEAFF.

CDR3 amino acids: CASSCDGDTQYF. The CDR3 DNA is TGTGCCAGCAGCTGTGACGGAGATACCCAGTACTTC. This chain uses TRBV11-2 with TRBJ2-3; the D is unclear. The J call is doubtful: the DNA matches TRBJ2-5 better. Per the germline V gene, CDR1 is SGHAT and CDR2 is FQNNGV. The CDR3 length is 12 residues.

This clonotype was counted between two and nine times. The V and J genes are TRBV10-3 and TRBJ2-1, with 7 bases fitting TRBD1. J was trimmed by 5 bases and V by 10 bases; bases with no gene match: 11. Germline V CDR1 and CDR2: ENHRY, SYGVKD. The CDR3 has 14 amino acids. The CDR3 bases are TGTGCCACCCAGGGGGTTGGCAGCGACAATGAGCAGTTCTTC. It encodes CATQGVGSDNEQFF.

This clonotype is medium-sized in the sample. CDR3 loop: CASSLYRQLSTDTQYF. The CDR3 DNA reads as TGTGCCAGCAGTTTATATAGACAGCTAAGCACAGATACGCAGTATTTT. This chain joins TRBV12-3 or TRBV12-4 and TRBJ2-3; tentatively, D is TRBD1 (5 bases). The V gene lost 2 bases and the J gene lost 0 bases, with 12 bases spanning the gap. The CDR3 has 16 amino acids.

This clonotype was counted between two and nine times. This chain uses TRBV10-2 with TRBJ2-5; D gene ambiguous. With 2 bases removed from V and 0 bases from J, the gap between germline ends came to 7 bases. The CDR3 runs 14 residues. Germline V gene lookup returns CDR1 WSHSY and CDR2 SAAADI. The CDR3 sequence: CASSESGYQETQYF. The CDR3 DNA reads TGCGCCAGCAGTGAGAGTGGGTACCAAGAGACCCAGTACTTC.

This clonotype was counted only a few times. The chain employs TRBV10-3 and TRBJ2-1, with D tentatively TRBD1 (6 bases). Germline CDR1 is ENHRY and CDR2 is SYGVKD. V lost 7 bases, J lost 7 bases, and 17 bases lay in between. The CDR3 length is 14 residues. CDR3 DNA sequence: TGTGCCATCAACCAGGCAGGGGAAACTAATGAGCAGTTCTTC. It specifies CAINQAGETNEQFF.

Judged by abundance, this clonotype is medium-sized. The gene calls are TRBV11-2 and TRBJ2-7, with D possibly being TRBD2 (6 bases). Germline V CDR1 and CDR2: SGHAT, FQNNGV. V gave up 7 bases and J gave up 4 bases, with 14 bases separating them. The CDR3 has 13 amino acids. Here the CDR3 DNA reads TGTGCCAGCACTTCTTGGGGGGAGTACGAGCAGTACTTC. As protein: CASTSWGEYEQYF. Looking up the rest from reference TRBV11-2 and TRBJ2-7 gives the full variable domain: EAGVAQSPRYKIIEKRQSVAFWCNPISGHATLYWYQQILGQGPKLLIQFQNNGVVDDSQLPKDRFSAERLKGVDSTLKIQPAKLEDSAVYLCASTSWGEYEQYFGPGTRLTVT.

The V gene is TRBV27, the J gene TRBJ2-5; 13 bases match TRBD2. J was trimmed by 5 bases and V by 6 bases; bases with no gene match: 12. Per the germline V gene, CDR1 is MNHEY and CDR2 is SMNVEV (reference sequence). CDR3 length: 17 amino acids. The CDR3 DNA sequence: TGTGCCAGCAGCCCCCCGTCCGGGACTAGCGGGATGGAGACCCAGTACTTC. Translation gives CASSPPSGTSGMETQYF.

This chain links TRBV6-2 or TRBV6-3 with TRBJ2-4, with D possibly called TRBD1 or TRBD2 (5 bases each). The germline V and J ends were trimmed by 10 bases and 12 bases, with 22 bases remaining between them. Looked up from germline, CDR1 is MNHEY and CDR2 is SVGEGT. The length of the CDR3 is 13 residues. The CDR3 sequence is CATGLGAKDTQYF. The CDR3 DNA reads as TGTGCCACGGGGCTCGGAGCCAAAGATACTCAGTACTTC.

This rearrangement joins TRBV11-2 to TRBJ2-1; possibly TRBD1 for D (6 bases). The CDR3 is 14 amino acids. Trimming removed 5 bases at V and 8 bases at J, with 16 bases between. Germline CDR1 is SGHAT and CDR2 is FQNNGV. The CDR3 loop is CASSPGTFKDEQFF. For the CDR3, the DNA is TGTGCCAGCAGCCCCGGGACATTTAAGGATGAGCAGTTCTTC.

This rearrangement joins TRBV11-1 to TRBJ2-3; D may be TRBD2 (6 bases). Trimming pared 1 base from V and 8 bases from J, leaving 10 bases between. CDR3 size: 13 residues. Germline CDR1 SGHAT, CDR2 FQDESV (reference sequence). The chain's CDR3 is CASSLEAGSTQYF. In nucleotides, the CDR3 is TGTGCCAGCAGCTTAGAGGCGGGGAGTACGCAGTATTTT.

V is TRBV6-5 and J is TRBJ2-2; 10 bases line up with TRBD2. Germline V gene data show CDR1 as MNHEY and CDR2 as SVGAGI. The CDR3 is 20 amino acids. The trim removed 2 bases at V and 4 bases at J, leaving 16 bases unmatched. In DNA form, the CDR3 reads TGTGCCAGCAGTTACGAGGCTCCCCCGGCAGCGGGAGGGGTCACCGGGGAGCTGTTTTTT. Amino acids: CASSYEAPPAAGGVTGELFF.